This T cell receptor beta chain was profiled in a study of vaccination effects on CD4 cells after COVID-19. Points on this clone: What it recognizes is unknown.

TCRdb's table, derived via immunoSEQ multiplex PCR, lists solely in-frame clones and lacks some. This sample yields approximately 83,000 clones, of which 60% to 85% are seen a single time; more than 1% belongs to the top ten. Study outcomes and limitations: The study dataset contains few convalescent patients and includes no early post-infection timepoints.

Antigen-specific CD4+ T cells were expanded (with viral peptide pools) by the ViraFEST assay ahead of sequencing. CD4+ T cell isolation took place after less than 13 days of culture. Each person got two doses of an mRNA SARS-CoV-2 vaccine, BNT162b2 or mRNA-1273. CDR1 and CDR2 (germline): KGHSH, LQKENI. The CDR3 sequence is 17 residues long. Trimming cost V 1 base and J 1 base, with 14 bases left between them. This sequence joins TRBV18 and TRBJ1-5, with D possibly matching TRBD1 (6 bases). The clonotype originates from a human donor who received a COVID-19 vaccine. This material consisted of CD4+ T cells from PBMCs cultured with HCoV-OC43 spike peptides, taken after COVID-19 vaccination. Subset noted: HCoV-OC43 spike overlapping peptide pool stimulation. The CDR3 loop is CASSPREYQGSNQPQHF. The DNA of the CDR3 is TGTGCCAGCTCACCACGAGAGTATCAGGGGAGCAATCAGCCCCAGCATTTT.